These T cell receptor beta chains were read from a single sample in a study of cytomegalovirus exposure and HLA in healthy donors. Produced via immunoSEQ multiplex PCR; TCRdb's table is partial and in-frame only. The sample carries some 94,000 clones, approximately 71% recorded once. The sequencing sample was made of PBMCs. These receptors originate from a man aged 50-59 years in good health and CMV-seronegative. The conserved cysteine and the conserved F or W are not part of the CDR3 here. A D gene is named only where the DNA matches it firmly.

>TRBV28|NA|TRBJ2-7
ASSQEPYYEQY
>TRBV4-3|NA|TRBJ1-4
ASSQDGVGMGRRATNEKLF
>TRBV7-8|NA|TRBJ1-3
ASSSNEGPLSLGNTIY
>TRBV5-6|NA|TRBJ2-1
ASSQWRVSLNEQF
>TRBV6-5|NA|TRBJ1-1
ASSQGHNTEAF
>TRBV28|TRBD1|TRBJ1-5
ASSSYRGQGYSNQPQH
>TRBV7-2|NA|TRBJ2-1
ASSLTRNEQF
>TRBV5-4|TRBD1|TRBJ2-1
ASSPRDRGSHNEQF
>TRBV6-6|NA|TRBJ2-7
ASSLFGGSYEQY
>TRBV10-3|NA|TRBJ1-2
AISESLTRLYGYT
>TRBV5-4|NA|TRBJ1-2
ASSFDMYGYT
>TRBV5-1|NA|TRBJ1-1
ASGEGLNTEAF
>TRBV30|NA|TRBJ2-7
AWSVSSGYEQY
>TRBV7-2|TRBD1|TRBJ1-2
ASSFTPGQGSQGV
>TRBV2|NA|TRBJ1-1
ASRGSTENTEAF
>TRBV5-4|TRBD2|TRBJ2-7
ASSREGYEQY
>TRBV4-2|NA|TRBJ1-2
ASSQGRQGGDYGYT
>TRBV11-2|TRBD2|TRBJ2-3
ASSLELAGGPDTQY
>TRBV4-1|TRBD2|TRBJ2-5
ASSRLGTSQETQY
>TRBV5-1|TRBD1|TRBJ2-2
ASWTGPEAGELF
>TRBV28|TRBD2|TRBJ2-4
ASSPAGELNIQY
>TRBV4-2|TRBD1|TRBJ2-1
ASSQDTRTGGFGEQF
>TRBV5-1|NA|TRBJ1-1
ASSWWGERGTEAF
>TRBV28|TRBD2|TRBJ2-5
ASWASGAYQETQY
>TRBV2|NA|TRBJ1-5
ASSDIHSNQPQH
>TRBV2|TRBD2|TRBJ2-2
ASSRLAGVTGELF
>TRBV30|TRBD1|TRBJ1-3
AWSRRDRVNTIY
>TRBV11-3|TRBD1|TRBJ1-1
ASSSRTGENTEAF
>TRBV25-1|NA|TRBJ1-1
ASSRSVSTEAF
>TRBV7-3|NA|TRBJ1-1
ASSLNSALSTEAF
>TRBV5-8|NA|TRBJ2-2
ASSLGIDSDTGELF
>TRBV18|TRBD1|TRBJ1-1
ASSPTRQGVAFNTEAF
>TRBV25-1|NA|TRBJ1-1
ASSVGGMNTEAF
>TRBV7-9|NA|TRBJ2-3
ASSFPIANTDTQY
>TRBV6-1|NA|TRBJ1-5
ASSVNSNQPQH
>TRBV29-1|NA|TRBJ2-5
SVDDPLTQGRETQY
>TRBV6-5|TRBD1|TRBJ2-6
ASSYSGGSGANVLT
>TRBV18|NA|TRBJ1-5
ASSPLSLPGYSNQPQH
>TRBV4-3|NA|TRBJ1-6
ASSRTDNNSPLH
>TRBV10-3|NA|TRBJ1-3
AISVAGPATIY
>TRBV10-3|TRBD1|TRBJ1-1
AISSQGTNTEAF
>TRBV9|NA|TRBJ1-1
ASSVLGQGTTEAF
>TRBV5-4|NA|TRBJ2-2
ASRFTGNTGELF
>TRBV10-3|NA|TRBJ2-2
AIRGGSVMGTGELF
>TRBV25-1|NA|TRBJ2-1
ASSEESSYNEQF
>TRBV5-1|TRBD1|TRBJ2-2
ASSLTQGASGELF
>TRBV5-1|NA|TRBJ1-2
ASSLGDMGQAIYGYT
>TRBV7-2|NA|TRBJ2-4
ASSSMGLQNIQY
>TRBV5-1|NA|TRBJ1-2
ASSGDTASYGYT
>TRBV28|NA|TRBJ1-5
ASSPPGSGQPQH
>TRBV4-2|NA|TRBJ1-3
ASSQVIGEAGNTIY
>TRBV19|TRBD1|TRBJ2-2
ASKGPGTARYTGELF
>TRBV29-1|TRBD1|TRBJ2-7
SVAGTGLYEQY
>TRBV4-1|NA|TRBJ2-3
ASSPLGTGDTQY
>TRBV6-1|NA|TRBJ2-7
ASSTRQNSYEQY